The clone carrying this T cell receptor (beta chain) has just a few counts. The antigen remains undetermined. The sample is drawn from a study of beta chain features in type 1 diabetes. The study, taken as a whole, reports: It was among patients, rather than healthy donors, that naive, central memory and Treg TCRB repertoires appeared more similar. All four CD4+ subsets of Type 1 diabetes patients contained TCRB CDR3s that were moderately but significantly shorter.

Donors contributed one heparinised blood draw apiece, averaging around 120 mL. Per germline, CDR1 SGHRS and CDR2 YFSETQ. V lost 3 bases and J lost 6, with 14 bases in between. There are 14 residues in the CDR3. Isolated RNA was reverse transcribed in full, so expressed TCRB transcripts were sequenced. Sequencing was performed with immunoSEQ multiplex PCR; in TCRdb, only in-frame clones are kept and a portion is missing. The repertoire includes about 400,000 clones, roughly an eighth of them detected once, and around 0.015% sits in the top ten. The origin of this receptor is a man between 18 and 35 years old in good health. The sample consisted of naive CD4+ T cells from blood. The rearrangement uses TRBV5-1 and TRBJ2-3; perhaps TRBD2 as D (7 bases). CDR3 region: CASSSRGAMDTQYF. CDR3 bases: TGCGCCAGCAGCTCTCGGGGGGCGATGGATACGCAGTATTTT.